This TCR beta chain is from a study of blood T cells in healthy people across ages. Study results and caveats: Naive T cell percentage strongly correlated with TCR beta diversity.

This clonotype turned up a few times. Antigen specificity is unknown. Between the trimmed V and J ends, which lost 5 bases and 2 bases, there was a span of 16 bases. CDR1 SGHTA and CDR2 FQGNSA come from the germline V gene. The CDR3 contains 15 residues. A second 7 to 11 cycle PCR used barcoded and J-beta primers. TCRdb passed the 5' RACE reads through MiXCR, listing each CDR3 protein once. This repertoire shows 650,000 to 800,000 distinct CDR3 sequences, 40% to 50% found once; its top ten account for approximately 20%. This receptor was identified in a man aged 60 to 69 in good health. J is TRBJ2-7 and V is TRBV7-2; either TRBD1 or TRBD2 may fit D (5 bases each). The sample comprised blood. CDR3 in DNA: TGTGCCAGCAGCGCAACTCCCGGGGCACCCTACGAGCAGTACTTC. This codes for CASSATPGAPYEQYF.